This entry concerns a single T cell receptor beta chain. Its specificity is unknown. This sample was taken from a study of siplizumab effects on memory and regulatory T cells. The assay was immunoSEQ multiplex PCR, and TCRdb's table has in-frame clones only and misses some. The sample yields approximately 120,000 clones, 93% seen once. Deletions cut 2 bases from V and 0 bases from J, with 8 bases between. The CDR3 runs to 16 residues. The germline CDR1 and CDR2 sequences are SGHTA and FQGTGA. Overall study results and limits: Treatment with siplizumab left mappable alloreactive CD4+ clones averaging roughly 70% Treg-derived, compared with 25% to 30% in controls. Solely a minor proportion of alloreactive clones could be assigned to unstimulated subsets. Naive T cells apparently outstripped memory cells in diversity and seemed major alloresponse contributors.

The clonotype comes from a human donor in good health. The V call is TRBV7-3, the J call TRBJ2-6; D unclear. Sequenced material: non-Treg CD4+ T cells sorted from blood. The DNA for the CDR3 is TGTGCCAGCAGCTTATCCCCAGCCTCTGGGGCCAACGTCCTGACTTTC. It specifies CASSLSPASGANVLTF. The full variable domain, in which reference TRBV7-3 and TRBJ2-6 provide the parts outside the CDR3, is GAGVSQTPSNKVTEKGKYVELRCDPISGHTALYWYRQSLGQGPEFLIYFQGTGAADDSGLPNDRFFAVRPEGSVSTLKIQRTERGDSAVYLCASSLSPASGANVLTFGAGSRLTVL.